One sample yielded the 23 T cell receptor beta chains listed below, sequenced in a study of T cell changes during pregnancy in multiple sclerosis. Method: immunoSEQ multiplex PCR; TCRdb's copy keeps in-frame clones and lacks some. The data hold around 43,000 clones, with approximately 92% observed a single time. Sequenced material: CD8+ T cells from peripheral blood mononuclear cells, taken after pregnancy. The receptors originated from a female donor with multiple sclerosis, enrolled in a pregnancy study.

CDR3 in amino acids: CASKLSGGWKDTEAFF. CDR3 in DNA: TGTGCCAGTAAACTTTCGGGGGGTTGGAAGGACACTGAAGCTTTCTTT. This chain joins TRBV19 and TRBJ1-1; D is possibly TRBD1 (5 bases). The CDR3 covers 16 residues. CDR1 and CDR2 from the germline V gene are LNHDA and SQIVND (reference sequence). V was clipped by 7 bases and J by 3 bases, with 21 bases between them. Full variable domain (missing parts from reference TRBV19 and TRBJ1-1): DGGITQSPKYLFRKEGQNVTLSCEQNLNHDAMYWYRQDPGQGLRLIYYSQIVNDFQKGDIAEGYSVSREKKESFPLTVTSAQKNPTAFYLCASKLSGGWKDTEAFFGQGTRLTVV.

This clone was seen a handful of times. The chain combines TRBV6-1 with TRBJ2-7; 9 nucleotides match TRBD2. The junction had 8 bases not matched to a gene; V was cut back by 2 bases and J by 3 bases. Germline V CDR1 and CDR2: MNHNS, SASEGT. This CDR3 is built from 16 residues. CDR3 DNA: TGTGCCAGCAGTGAATTCCTAGCGGGGTCTCTCTACGAGCAGTACTTC. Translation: CASSEFLAGSLYEQYF.

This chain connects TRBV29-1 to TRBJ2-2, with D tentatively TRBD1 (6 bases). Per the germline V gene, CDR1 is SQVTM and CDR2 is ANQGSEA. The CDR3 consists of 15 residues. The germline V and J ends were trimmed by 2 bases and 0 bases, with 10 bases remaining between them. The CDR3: CSVEPGQTNTGELFF. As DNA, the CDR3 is TGCAGCGTTGAACCGGGACAAACGAACACCGGGGAGCTGTTTTTT.

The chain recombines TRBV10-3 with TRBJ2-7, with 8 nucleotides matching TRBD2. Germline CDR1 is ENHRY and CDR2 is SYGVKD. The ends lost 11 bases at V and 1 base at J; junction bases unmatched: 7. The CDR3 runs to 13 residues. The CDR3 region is CAVLPGGSYEQYF. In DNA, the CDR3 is TGTGCCGTTCTGCCGGGGGGGTCCTACGAGCAGTACTTC.

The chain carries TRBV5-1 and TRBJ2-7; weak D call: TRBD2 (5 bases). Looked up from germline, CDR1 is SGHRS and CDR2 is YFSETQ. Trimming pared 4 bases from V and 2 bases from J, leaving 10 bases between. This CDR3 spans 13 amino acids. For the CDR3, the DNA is TGCGCCAGCAGCACCGCCGGGACCTACGAGCAGTACTTC. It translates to CASSTAGTYEQYF.

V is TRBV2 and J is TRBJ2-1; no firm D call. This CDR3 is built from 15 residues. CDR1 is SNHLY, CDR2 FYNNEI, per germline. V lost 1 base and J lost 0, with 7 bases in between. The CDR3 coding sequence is TGTGCCAGCAGTGAAGGGGCCTACTCCTACAATGAGCAGTTCTTC. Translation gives CASSEGAYSYNEQFF.

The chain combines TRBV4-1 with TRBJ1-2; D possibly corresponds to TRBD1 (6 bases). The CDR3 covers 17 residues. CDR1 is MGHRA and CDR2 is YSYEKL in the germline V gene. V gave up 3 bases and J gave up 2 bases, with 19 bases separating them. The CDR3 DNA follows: TGCGCCAGCAGCCAGGCGGTACAGGGACTAATAAACTATGGCTACACCTTC. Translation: CASSQAVQGLINYGYTF.

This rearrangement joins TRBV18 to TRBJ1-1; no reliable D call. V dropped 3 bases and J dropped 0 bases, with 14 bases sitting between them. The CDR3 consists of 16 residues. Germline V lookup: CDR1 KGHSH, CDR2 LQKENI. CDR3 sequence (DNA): TGTGCCAGCTCACCCCGACGAGAGGGTGTGAACACTGAAGCTTTCTTT. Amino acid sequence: CASSPRREGVNTEAFF.

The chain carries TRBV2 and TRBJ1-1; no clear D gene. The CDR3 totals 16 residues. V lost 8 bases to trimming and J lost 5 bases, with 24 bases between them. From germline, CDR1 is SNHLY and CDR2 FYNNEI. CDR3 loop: CASYRWGSASGTEAFF. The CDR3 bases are TGTGCCAGCTATCGGTGGGGTTCCGCCTCGGGAACTGAAGCTTTCTTT.

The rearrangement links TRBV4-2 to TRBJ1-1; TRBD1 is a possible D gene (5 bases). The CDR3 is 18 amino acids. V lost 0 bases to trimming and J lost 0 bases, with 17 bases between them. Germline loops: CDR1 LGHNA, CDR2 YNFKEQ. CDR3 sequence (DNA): TGTGCCAGCAGCCAAGATTCACCTGGGGGGGGATTGAACACTGAAGCTTTCTTT. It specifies CASSQDSPGGGLNTEAFF.

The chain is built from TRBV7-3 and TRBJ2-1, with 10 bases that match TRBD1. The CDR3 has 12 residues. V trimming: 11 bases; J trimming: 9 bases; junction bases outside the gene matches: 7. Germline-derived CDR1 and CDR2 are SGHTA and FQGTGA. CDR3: CASRGQGGEQFF. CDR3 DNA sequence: TGTGCCTCCCGAGGACAGGGGGGTGAGCAGTTCTTC.

This chain's CDR3 is CASSLLEQFF. The CDR3 bases are TGTGCCAGCTCCCTGTTGGAGCAGTTCTTC. This chain uses TRBV6-1 with TRBJ2-1, with no clear D. Trimming removed 8 bases from V and 10 bases from J, with 9 bases in between. CDR3 length: 10 residues. Germline V gene data show CDR1 as MNHNS and CDR2 as SASEGT.

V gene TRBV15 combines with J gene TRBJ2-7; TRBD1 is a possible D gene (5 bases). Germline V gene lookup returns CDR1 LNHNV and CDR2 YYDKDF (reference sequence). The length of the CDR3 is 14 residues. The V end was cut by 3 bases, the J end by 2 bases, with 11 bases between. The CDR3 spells CATSRSGAAYEQYF. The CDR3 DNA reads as TGTGCCACCAGCAGGTCTGGGGCCGCCTACGAGCAGTACTTC.

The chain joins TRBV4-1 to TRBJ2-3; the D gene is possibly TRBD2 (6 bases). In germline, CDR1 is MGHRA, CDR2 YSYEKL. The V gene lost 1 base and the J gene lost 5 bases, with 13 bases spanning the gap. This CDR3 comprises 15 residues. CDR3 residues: CASSQGGGNGDTQYF. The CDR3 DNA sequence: TGCGCCAGCAGCCAAGGGGGCGGGAACGGAGATACGCAGTATTTT.

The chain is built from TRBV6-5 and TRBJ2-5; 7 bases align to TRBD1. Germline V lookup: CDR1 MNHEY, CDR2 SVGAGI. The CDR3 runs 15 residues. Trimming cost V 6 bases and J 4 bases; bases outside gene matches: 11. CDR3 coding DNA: TGTGCCAGCAGCAAGCTGACAGGGCCAAGAGAGACCCAGTACTTC. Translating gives CASSKLTGPRETQYF.

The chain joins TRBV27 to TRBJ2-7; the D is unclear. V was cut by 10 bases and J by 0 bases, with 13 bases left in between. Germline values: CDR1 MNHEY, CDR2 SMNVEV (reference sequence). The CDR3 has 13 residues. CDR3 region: CATLDTRSYEQYF. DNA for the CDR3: TGTGCCACCCTTGATACTCGCTCCTACGAGCAGTACTTC.

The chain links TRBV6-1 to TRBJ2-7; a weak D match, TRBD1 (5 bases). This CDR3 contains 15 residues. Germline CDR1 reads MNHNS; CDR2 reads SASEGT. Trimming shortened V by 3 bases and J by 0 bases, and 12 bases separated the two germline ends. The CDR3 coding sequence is TGTGCCAGCAGTGACTGGGGCAGGAGCTCCTACGAGCAGTACTTC. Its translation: CASSDWGRSSYEQYF.

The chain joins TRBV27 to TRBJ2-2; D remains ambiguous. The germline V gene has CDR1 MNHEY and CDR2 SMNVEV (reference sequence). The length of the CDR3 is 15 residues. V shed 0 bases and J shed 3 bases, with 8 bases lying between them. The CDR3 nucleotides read TGTGCCAGCAGTTTATCCACAGTCTACACCGGGGAGCTGTTTTTT. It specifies CASSLSTVYTGELFF.

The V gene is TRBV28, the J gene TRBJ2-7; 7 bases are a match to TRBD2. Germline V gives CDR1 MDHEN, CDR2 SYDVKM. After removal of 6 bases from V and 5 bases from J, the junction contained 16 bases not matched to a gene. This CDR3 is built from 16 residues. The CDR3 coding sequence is TGTGCCAGCAGAATACTCGGGACTAATGGTTACGACGAGCAGTACTTC. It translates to CASRILGTNGYDEQYF. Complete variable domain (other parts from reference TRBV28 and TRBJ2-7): DVKVTQSSRYLVKRTGEKVFLECVQDMDHENMFWYRQDPGLGLRLIYFSYDVKMKEKGDIPEGYSVSREKKERFSLILESASTNQTSMYLCASRILGTNGYDEQYFGPGTRLTVT.

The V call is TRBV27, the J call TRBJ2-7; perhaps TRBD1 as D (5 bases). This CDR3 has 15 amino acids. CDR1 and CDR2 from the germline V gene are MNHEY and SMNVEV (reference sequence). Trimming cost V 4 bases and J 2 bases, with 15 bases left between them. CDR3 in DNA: TGTGCCAGCAGTTCAATTAGGGGCCTTACCTACGAGCAGTACTTC. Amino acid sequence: CASSSIRGLTYEQYF.

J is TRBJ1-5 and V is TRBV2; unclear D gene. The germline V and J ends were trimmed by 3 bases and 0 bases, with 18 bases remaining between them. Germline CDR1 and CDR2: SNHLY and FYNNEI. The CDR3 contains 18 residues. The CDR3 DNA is TGTGCCAGCAGTGAGATGGGAGAGGGATCCTATAGCAATCAGCCCCAGCATTTT. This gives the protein CASSEMGEGSYSNQPQHF.

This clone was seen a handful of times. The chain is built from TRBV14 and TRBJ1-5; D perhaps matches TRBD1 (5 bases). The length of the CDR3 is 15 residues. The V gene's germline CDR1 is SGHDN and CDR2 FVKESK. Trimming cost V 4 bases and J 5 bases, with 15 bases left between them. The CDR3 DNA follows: TGTGCCAGCAGCCTATACACAGGCCCCGATCAGCCCCAGCATTTT. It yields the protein CASSLYTGPDQPQHF.

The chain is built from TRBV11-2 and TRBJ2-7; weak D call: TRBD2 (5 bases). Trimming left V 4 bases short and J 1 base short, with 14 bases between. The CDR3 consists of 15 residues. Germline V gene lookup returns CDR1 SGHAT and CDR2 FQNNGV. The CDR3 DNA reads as TGTGCCAGCAGCTCCTCCGTTCGGGGATCCTACGAGCAGTACTTC. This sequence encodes CASSSSVRGSYEQYF.